The 14 T cell receptor beta chains presented below share a single source sample, sequenced in a study of PD-1 blockade in classical Hodgkin lymphoma. Each patient relapsed following autologous stem cell transplantation, and prior brentuximab vedotin exposure differed. Using immunoSEQ multiplex PCR, the repertoire was profiled, and TCRdb retains in-frame clones only, with some absent. Of 13,000 to 15,000 clones in the sample, around 76% were seen once. Sequencing used peripheral blood mononuclear cells (PBMCs), obtained at baseline. These receptors all stem from a human donor with classical Hodgkin lymphoma.

This clone was seen a handful of times. The CDR3 sequence is CASRSRRSYEQYF. In nucleotides, the CDR3 is TGTGCCAGCAGATCTAGACGGAGCTACGAGCAGTACTTC. The chain couples TRBV7-8 to TRBJ2-7, with unresolved D. This CDR3 has 13 residues. CDR1 is SGHVS, CDR2 FQNEAQ, per germline. V lost 6 bases to trimming and J lost 3 bases, with 12 bases between them.

The genes are TRBV4-3 and TRBJ1-2; 7 nucleotides agree with TRBD1. The germline V gene has CDR1 LGHNA and CDR2 YSLEER. CDR3 length equals 14 residues. Trimming removed 4 bases from V and 5 bases from J; junction bases left unmatched: 7. In DNA form, the CDR3 reads TGCGCCAGCAGCCCTAATGCAGGGGGTTATGGCTACACCTTC. Translating it yields CASSPNAGGYGYTF.

CDR3 in amino acids: CASLWTGGLANEKLFF. The CDR3 bases are TGTGCCAGCCTTTGGACAGGGGGCCTTGCTAATGAAAAACTGTTTTTT. J is TRBJ1-4 and V is TRBV27, with 11 bases aligning to TRBD1. Germline V gives CDR1 MNHEY, CDR2 SMNVEV (reference sequence). This CDR3 spans 16 amino acids. The V segment lost 8 bases and the J segment 3 bases; nucleotides outside the gene matches: 8.

This clone was seen a handful of times. The rearrangement uses TRBV19 and TRBJ2-5; the D is unclear. This CDR3 spans 11 amino acids. V dropped 5 bases and J dropped 3 bases, with 4 bases sitting between them. CDR1 and CDR2 from the germline V gene are LNHDA and SQIVND (reference sequence). The CDR3 spells CASSPKETQYF. CDR3 nucleotides: TGTGCCAGTAGTCCGAAAGAGACCCAGTACTTC.

V gene TRBV10-3 combines with J gene TRBJ2-1, with 10 bases fitting TRBD1. The CDR3 is made up of 15 amino acids. Germline CDR1 and CDR2: ENHRY and SYGVKD. Germline trimming cut 6 bases from V and 1 base from J; bases unmatched to any gene: 3. The CDR3 DNA reads TGTGCCATCAGGACAGGGGGCGCGTCCTACAATGAGCAGTTCTTC. Amino acids: CAIRTGGASYNEQFF.

J is TRBJ2-7 and V is TRBV4-1, with 10 bases that match TRBD2. J lost 4 bases, V lost 1 base, and 4 bases had no gene match. The CDR3 covers 15 residues. The V gene's germline CDR1 is MGHRA and CDR2 YSYEKL. The CDR3 DNA sequence: TGCGCCAGCAGCCAAGCACTAGCGGGACTGTACGAGCAGTACTTC. It is translated as CASSQALAGLYEQYF.

The chain uses TRBV14 and TRBJ1-3; D perhaps matches TRBD1 (5 bases). Trimming removed 1 base from V and 8 bases from J, with 12 bases in between. CDR3 length equals 14 residues. Germline assignment: CDR1 SGHDN and CDR2 FVKESK. CDR3 DNA: TGTGCCAGCAGCCAAGCTGGGGGAGGGCACACCATATATTTT. Residues: CASSQAGGGHTIYF.

The chain combines TRBV5-1 with TRBJ2-3; 7 nucleotides match TRBD2. The CDR3 covers 16 residues. V shed 4 bases, J shed 2 bases, and the junction held 10 bases outside the gene matches. CDR1 SGHRS and CDR2 YFSETQ come from the germline V gene. CDR3 in DNA: TGCGCCAGCAGCCCCAGCGGGGCTTTATTCACAGATACGCAGTATTTT. Its protein is CASSPSGALFTDTQYF.

This chain uses TRBV15 with TRBJ2-1; possibly TRBD2 for D (6 bases). Trimming removed 5 bases at V and 6 bases at J, with 14 bases between. Germline V gives CDR1 LNHNV, CDR2 YYDKDF (reference sequence). There are 14 residues in the CDR3. CDR3 in amino acids: CATSLSEGSNEQFF. CDR3 DNA: TGTGCCACCAGCTTATCGGAGGGATCCAATGAGCAGTTCTTC.

The sample holds a few counts of this clone. Other DNA sequences in this specimen translate into the identical CDR3. The chain employs TRBV27 and TRBJ1-2; 9 nucleotides agree with TRBD1. CDR3 length: 12 residues. Per germline, CDR1 MNHEY and CDR2 SMNVEV (reference sequence). After removal of 6 bases from V and 8 bases from J, the junction contained 4 bases not matched to a gene. For the CDR3, the DNA is TGTGCCAGCAGACAGGGGGCAGGAGGCTACACCTTC. As protein: CASRQGAGGYTF.

This clone has more than one count but fewer than ten. The gene calls are TRBV7-2 and TRBJ1-2, with D unclear. V lost 2 bases and J 1 base, leaving 11 bases between the germline ends. Germline CDR1 and CDR2: SGHTA and FQGNSA. This CDR3 region has 15 residues. The CDR3 loop is CASSLLVSDNYGYTF. The DNA of the CDR3 is TGTGCCAGCAGCTTACTTGTCAGCGATAACTATGGCTACACCTTC.

The chain combines TRBV5-8 with TRBJ2-5; D is tentatively TRBD1 or TRBD2 (5 bases each). V was trimmed by 4 bases and J by 2 bases, leaving 18 bases between them. This CDR3 comprises 16 residues. Germline CDR1 reads SGHTS; CDR2 reads YDEGEE. DNA for the CDR3: TGTGCCAGCAGCCCCCTGAGCTGGGGGATTCAAGAGACCCAGTACTTC. Translated: CASSPLSWGIQETQYF.

The rearrangement links TRBV5-1 to TRBJ2-7; D is perhaps TRBD1 (6 bases). Germline values: CDR1 SGHRS, CDR2 YFSETQ. This CDR3 region has 16 residues. Trimming removed 4 bases from V and 6 bases from J, with 23 bases in between. The chain's CDR3 is CASSLSLQGLASEQYF. The CDR3 region has the DNA TGCGCCAGCAGCCTTTCCCTACAGGGCCTGGCCTCCGAGCAGTACTTC.

The genes are TRBV7-6 and TRBJ1-1; 7 positions agree with TRBD1. Germline V lookup: CDR1 SGHVS, CDR2 FNYEAQ. This CDR3 contains 13 residues. V lost 7 bases to trimming and J lost 5 bases; unmatched junction nucleotides: 7. The CDR3 loop is CASTEGGGTEAFF. For the CDR3, the DNA is TGTGCCAGCACCGAAGGGGGCGGGACTGAAGCTTTCTTT.